The 22 T cell receptor beta chains presented below share a single source sample, sequenced in a study of blood T cells in healthy people across ages. Then a second PCR, running roughly 6 to 12 cycles, was carried out with a sample-barcoded 5' primer and a J-beta primer mix. TCRdb reprocessed the 5' RACE reads via MiXCR and lists one record per CDR3 protein. The repertoire holds some 1,800,000 distinct CDR3 sequences, with approximately 39% as singletons. The sequenced sample was blood. The receptors were sampled from a human donor in good health.

The chain combines TRBV5-5 with TRBJ1-2; D gene ambiguous. In germline, CDR1 is SGHKS, CDR2 YYEKEE (reference sequence). The CDR3 spans 13 residues. With 4 bases removed from V and 8 bases from J, the gap between germline ends came to 15 bases. The CDR3, as DNA: TGTGCCAGCAGCCCCGATCTAACCGGGGGCTACACCTTC. Amino acid sequence: CASSPDLTGGYTF.

This clonotype appeared a few times. This rearrangement joins TRBV29-1 to TRBJ1-5; D gene ambiguous. Trimming pared 5 bases from V and 0 bases from J, leaving 11 bases between. The CDR3 runs 14 residues. Germline values: CDR1 SQVTM, CDR2 ANQGSEA. The CDR3 nucleotides are TGCAGCGTTCAAGTCGGGATTAGCAATCAGCCCCAGCATTTT. The encoded protein is CSVQVGISNQPQHF. The full variable domain, in which reference TRBV29-1 and TRBJ1-5 provide the parts outside the CDR3, is SAVISQKPSRDICQRGTSLTIQCQVDSQVTMMFWYRQQPGQSLTLIATANQGSEATYESGFVIDKFPISRPNLTFSTLTVSNMSPEDSSIYLCSVQVGISNQPQHFGDGTRLSIL.

This rearrangement joins TRBV7-9 to TRBJ2-3, with 8 positions matching TRBD2. This CDR3 region has 16 residues. Trimming removed 8 bases from V and 2 bases from J; junction bases left unmatched: 12. Germline V gene data show CDR1 as SEHNR and CDR2 as FQNEAQ (reference sequence). In DNA form, the CDR3 reads TGTGCCAGCGGGTTAGTAGGAGCGGGGGTCACAGATACGCAGTATTTT. It yields the protein CASGLVGAGVTDTQYF. Complete variable domain (other parts from reference TRBV7-9 and TRBJ2-3): DTGVSQNPRHKITKRGQNVTFRCDPISEHNRLYWYRQTLGQGPEFLTYFQNEAQLEKSRLLSDRFSAERPKGSFSTLEIQRTEQGDSAMYLCASGLVGAGVTDTQYFGPGTRLTVL.

This chain uses TRBV5-1 with TRBJ2-7; D is uncertain. Looked up from germline, CDR1 is SGHRS and CDR2 is YFSETQ. The germline V and J ends were trimmed by 7 bases and 0 bases, with 11 bases remaining between them. This CDR3 spans 13 amino acids. As DNA, the CDR3 is TGCGCCAGCGGCCCGACTTCCTCCTACGAGCAGTACTTC. Amino acids: CASGPTSSYEQYF.

Remarks on this clonotype: This may be a read error, as it is one base from a much larger clone. The gene calls are TRBV7-2 and TRBJ2-7; D uncertain. The CDR3 is 13 residues long. The V gene lost 4 bases and the J gene lost 9 bases, with 16 bases spanning the gap. Germline V CDR1 and CDR2: SGHTA, FQGNSA. The CDR3 sequence: CASSSEACSVQYF. The CDR3 region has the DNA TGTGCCAGCAGCTCGGAAGCTTGCTCCGTGCAGTACTTC.

Only a few counts were recorded for this clonotype. The V call is TRBV4-3, the J call TRBJ2-3, with a tentative D call TRBD2 (5 bases). The germline V gene has CDR1 LGHNA and CDR2 YSLEER. The CDR3 consists of 15 residues. V lost 0 bases and J lost 3, with 10 bases in between. The CDR3 is CASSQDSPGTDTQYF. DNA of the CDR3: TGCGCCAGCAGCCAAGATTCCCCGGGGACAGATACGCAGTATTTT.

The rearrangement uses TRBV6-2 or TRBV6-3 and TRBJ2-6, with D hard to call. V lost 2 bases and J lost 0, with 5 bases in between. The germline gives CDR1 MNHEY, CDR2 SVGEGT. CDR3 length equals 15 residues. The CDR3 sequence is CASSYRDSGANVLTF. Written as DNA, the CDR3 is TGTGCCAGCAGTTACAGAGACTCTGGGGCCAACGTCCTGACTTTC.

The gene calls are TRBV2 and TRBJ1-1, with TRBD1 matching 10 bases. Looked up from germline, CDR1 is SNHLY and CDR2 is FYNNEI. This CDR3 region has 14 residues. After removal of 8 bases from V and 4 bases from J, the junction contained 7 bases not matched to a gene. The CDR3 spells CASHPGQGITEAFF. The DNA of the CDR3 is TGTGCCAGCCACCCGGGACAGGGGATCACTGAAGCTTTCTTT.

There are a few counts of this clonotype. The V gene is TRBV6-6, the J gene TRBJ1-2; 8 bases are shared with TRBD1. Trimming removed 6 bases from V and 1 base from J; junction bases left unmatched: 4. Germline loops: CDR1 MNHNY, CDR2 SVGAGI (reference sequence). The CDR3 length is 14 residues. CDR3 DNA sequence: TGTGCCAGCAGGGACAGGGCCGGTAACTATGGCTACACCTTC. Amino acids: CASRDRAGNYGYTF.

The V gene is TRBV24-1, the J gene TRBJ2-6, with TRBD1 as a possible D gene (5 bases). CDR1 and CDR2 from the germline V gene are KGHDR and SFDVKD. CDR3 length: 19 residues. Trimming removed 5 bases at V and 0 bases at J, with 19 bases between. The CDR3 bases are TGTGCCACCAGTGGCTCACAGGAGAGTGTTGCCTCTGGGGCCAACGTCCTGACTTTC. Protein sequence: CATSGSQESVASGANVLTF.

V usage is TRBV15 and J usage is TRBJ2-1; no firm D call. The CDR3 is 13 amino acids. The V and J ends lost 0 bases and 7 bases respectively, with 7 bases between them. Germline V gene data show CDR1 as LNHNV and CDR2 as YYDKDF (reference sequence). The CDR3 loop is CATSRDPKNEQFF. The CDR3, as DNA: TGTGCCACCAGCAGAGATCCCAAGAATGAGCAGTTCTTC.

V gene TRBV20-1 combines with J gene TRBJ1-5, with a possible D match to TRBD1 (6 bases). CDR1 DFQATT and CDR2 SNEGSKA come from the germline V gene (reference sequence). V was trimmed by 7 bases and J by 3 bases, leaving 13 bases between them. The CDR3 has 13 amino acids. DNA of the CDR3: TGCAGTGGTACTGGACAGTCCAATCAGCCCCAGCATTTT. The encoded protein is CSGTGQSNQPQHF.

CDR3 nucleotides: TGTGCCAGCAGTTCAGGGTGGGGTAGCGGCTACACCTTC. Its translation is CASSSGWGSGYTF. The chain joins TRBV6-5 to TRBJ1-2; D is perhaps TRBD1 (5 bases). With 4 bases removed from V and 8 bases from J, the gap between germline ends came to 14 bases. The CDR3 spans 13 residues. Germline V gives CDR1 MNHEY, CDR2 SVGAGI.

Many counts were recorded for this clonotype. This chain uses TRBV25-1 with TRBJ2-5; D call uncertain. Trimming removed 4 bases from V and 3 bases from J, with 12 bases in between. The germline gives CDR1 MGHDK, CDR2 SYGVNS. This CDR3 comprises 14 residues. CDR3 in DNA: TGTGCCAGCAGTGGGACCGGCAGTAAAGAGACCCAGTACTTC. Protein sequence: CASSGTGSKETQYF.

This chain links TRBV6-2 or TRBV6-3 with TRBJ2-5, with 12 bases fitting TRBD2. Germline-derived CDR1 and CDR2 are MNHEY and SVGEGT. The CDR3 sequence is 17 residues long. V shed 7 bases and J 11 bases; nucleotides not matched to a gene: 20. The CDR3 region is CASTPGLAGGPYNEQYF. In DNA form, the CDR3 reads TGTGCCAGCACTCCGGGGCTAGCGGGGGGGCCTTACAATGAGCAGTACTTC.

The J gene is TRBJ1-2, the V gene TRBV20-1, with D tentatively TRBD1 (5 bases). V was pared by 6 bases and J by 3 bases, with 17 bases between. Looked up from germline, CDR1 is DFQATT and CDR2 is SNEGSKA (reference sequence). This CDR3 comprises 14 residues. The CDR3 loop reads CSAKGLGWDYGYTF. The CDR3 region has the DNA TGCAGTGCAAAGGGACTGGGGTGGGACTATGGCTACACCTTC.

This chain links TRBV12-3 or TRBV12-4 with TRBJ1-6, with D uncertain. The V gene lost 7 bases and the J gene lost 6 bases, with 7 bases spanning the gap. CDR3 length: 12 amino acids. The CDR3 sequence: CASKQSNSPLHF. CDR3 nucleotides: TGTGCCAGCAAACAGTCTAATTCACCCCTCCACTTT.

This sequence joins TRBV11-2 and TRBJ2-2; TRBD1 matches 8 bases. Germline values: CDR1 SGHAT, CDR2 FQNNGV. V was clipped by 7 bases and J by 4 bases; unmatched bases: 11. The CDR3 is 16 amino acids. CDR3 sequence: CASTRSWTGPTGELFF. In DNA, the CDR3 is TGTGCCAGCACGCGGAGTTGGACAGGGCCCACCGGGGAGCTGTTTTTT.

CDR3 sequence: CASNTVRTHTGELFF. For the CDR3, the DNA is TGTGCCAGCAACACGGTACGGACACACACCGGGGAGCTGTTTTTT. The gene calls are TRBV6-2 or TRBV6-3 and TRBJ2-2; TRBD1 is a possible D gene (5 bases). V dropped 7 bases and J dropped 3 bases, with 15 bases sitting between them. The CDR3 has 15 amino acids. CDR1 is MNHEY and CDR2 is SVGEGT in the germline V gene.

The table lists this clonotype with a few counts. The chain couples TRBV4-1 to TRBJ2-1; the D is unclear. Germline CDR1 and CDR2: MGHRA and YSYEKL. V lost 3 bases and J lost 6, with 12 bases in between. The CDR3 consists of 14 residues. CDR3 sequence: CASSQTWVTNEQFF. CDR3 DNA sequence: TGCGCCAGCAGCCAGACGTGGGTTACCAATGAGCAGTTCTTC.

This clonotype has a handful of counts. This clone may be a read error of a much larger clone one base away. V and J are TRBV12-3 or TRBV12-4 and TRBJ2-7, with TRBD1 matching over 10 bases. The V segment lost 5 bases and the J segment 2 bases; nucleotides outside the gene matches: 0. The CDR3 is 13 residues long. CDR3 bases: TGTGCCAGCAGTGACAGGGGGCCCTACGAGCAGTACTTC. This translates into CASSDRGPYEQYF.

About this clonotype itself: It may be a read error: a sequence one base away is much more abundant. The gene calls are TRBV7-9 and TRBJ2-4, with 9 bases fitting TRBD1. The J call is doubtful: the DNA matches TRBJ2-7 better. Germline V gene data show CDR1 as SEHNR and CDR2 as FQNEAQ (reference sequence). CDR3 length: 14 residues. CDR3 residues: CASSSWDRVYEQYF. CDR3 nucleotides: TGTGCCAGCAGCTCCTGGGACAGGGTCTACGAGCAGTACTTC.